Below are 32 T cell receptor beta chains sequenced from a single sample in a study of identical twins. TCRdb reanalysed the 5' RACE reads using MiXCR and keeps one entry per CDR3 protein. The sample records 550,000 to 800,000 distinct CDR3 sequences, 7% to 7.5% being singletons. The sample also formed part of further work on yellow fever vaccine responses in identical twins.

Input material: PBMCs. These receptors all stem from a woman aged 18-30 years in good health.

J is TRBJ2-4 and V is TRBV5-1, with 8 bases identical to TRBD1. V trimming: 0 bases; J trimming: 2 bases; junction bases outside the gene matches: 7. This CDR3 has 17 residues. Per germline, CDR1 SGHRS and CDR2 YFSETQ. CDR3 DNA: TGCGCCAGCAGCTTGGTTTGGCAGGGGGCAACCAAAAACATTCAGTACTTC. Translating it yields CASSLVWQGATKNIQYF.

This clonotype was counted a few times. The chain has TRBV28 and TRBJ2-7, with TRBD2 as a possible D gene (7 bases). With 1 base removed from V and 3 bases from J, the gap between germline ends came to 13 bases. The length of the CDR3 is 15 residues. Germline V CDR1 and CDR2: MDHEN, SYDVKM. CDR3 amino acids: CASSLLSGGLYEQYV. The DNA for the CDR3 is TGTGCCAGCAGTTTATTATCCGGGGGGCTCTACGAGCAGTACGTC.

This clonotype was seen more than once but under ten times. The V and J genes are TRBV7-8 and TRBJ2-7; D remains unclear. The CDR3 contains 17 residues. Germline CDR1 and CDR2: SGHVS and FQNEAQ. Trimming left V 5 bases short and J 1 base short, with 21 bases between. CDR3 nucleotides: TGTGCCAGCAGCCCAGGTATCGGCGCCATGAAGTCCTACGAGCAGTACTTC. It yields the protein CASSPGIGAMKSYEQYF.

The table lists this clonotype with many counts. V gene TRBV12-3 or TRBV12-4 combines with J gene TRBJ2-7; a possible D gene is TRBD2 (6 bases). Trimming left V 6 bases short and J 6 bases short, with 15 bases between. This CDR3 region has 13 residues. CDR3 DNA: TGTGCCAGCAGCTTCCGACTAGTCTCCGAGCAGTACGTC. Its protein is CASSFRLVSEQYV.

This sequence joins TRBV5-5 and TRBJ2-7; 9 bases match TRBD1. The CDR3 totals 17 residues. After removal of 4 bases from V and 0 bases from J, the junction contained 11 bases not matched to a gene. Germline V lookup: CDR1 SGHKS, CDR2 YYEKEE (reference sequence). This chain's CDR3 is CASSRTSGTGNSYEQYV. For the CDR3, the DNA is TGTGCCAGCAGCAGGACCTCCGGGACAGGGAACTCCTACGAGCAGTACGTC.

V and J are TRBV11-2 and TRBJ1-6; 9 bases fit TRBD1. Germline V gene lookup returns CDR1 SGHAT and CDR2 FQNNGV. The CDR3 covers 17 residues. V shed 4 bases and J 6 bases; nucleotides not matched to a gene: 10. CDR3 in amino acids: CASSSGDRGWGNSPLHF. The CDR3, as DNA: TGTGCCAGCAGCTCCGGCGACAGGGGGTGGGGTAATTCACCCCTCCACTTT.

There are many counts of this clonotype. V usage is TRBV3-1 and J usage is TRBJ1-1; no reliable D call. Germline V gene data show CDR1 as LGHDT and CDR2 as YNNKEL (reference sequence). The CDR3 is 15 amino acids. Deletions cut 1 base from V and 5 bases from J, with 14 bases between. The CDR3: CASSQGRRASTEAFF. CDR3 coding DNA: TGTGCCAGCAGCCAAGGACGGAGGGCAAGTACTGAAGCTTTCTTT.

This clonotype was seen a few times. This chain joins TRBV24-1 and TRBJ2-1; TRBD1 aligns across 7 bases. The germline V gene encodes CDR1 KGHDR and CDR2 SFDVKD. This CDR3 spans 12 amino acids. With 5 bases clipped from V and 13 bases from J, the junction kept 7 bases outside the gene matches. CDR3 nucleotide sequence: TGTGCCACCAGTGCCCCGGACAGGTCACAGTTCTTC. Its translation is CATSAPDRSQFF.

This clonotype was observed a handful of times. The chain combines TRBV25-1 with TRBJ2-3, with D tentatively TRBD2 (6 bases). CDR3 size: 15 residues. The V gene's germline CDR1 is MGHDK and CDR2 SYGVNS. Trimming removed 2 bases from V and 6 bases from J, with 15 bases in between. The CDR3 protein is CASSEGGIREDTQYF. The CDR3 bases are TGTGCCAGCAGTGAAGGGGGTATCCGGGAGGATACGCAGTATTTT.

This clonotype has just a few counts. CDR3 bases: TGCGCCAGCAGCGTGAGCAGAATAGGGAATTCACCCCTCCACTTT. Protein: CASSVSRIGNSPLHF. The V gene is TRBV4-1, the J gene TRBJ1-6; no definite D call. This CDR3 is built from 15 residues. V lost 5 bases and J 7 bases, leaving 15 bases between the germline ends. Germline loops: CDR1 MGHRA, CDR2 YSYEKL.

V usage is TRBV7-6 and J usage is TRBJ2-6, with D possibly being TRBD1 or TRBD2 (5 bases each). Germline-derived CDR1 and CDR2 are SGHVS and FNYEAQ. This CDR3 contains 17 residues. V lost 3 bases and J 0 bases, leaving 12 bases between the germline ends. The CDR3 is CASSLGPFGSGANVLTF. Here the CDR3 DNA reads TGTGCCAGCAGCTTGGGACCCTTTGGCTCTGGGGCCAACGTCCTGACTTTC.

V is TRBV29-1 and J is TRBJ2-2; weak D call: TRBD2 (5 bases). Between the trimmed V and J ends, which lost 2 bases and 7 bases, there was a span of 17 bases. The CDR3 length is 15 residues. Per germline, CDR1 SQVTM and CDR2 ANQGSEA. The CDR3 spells CSVESGIALGGELFF. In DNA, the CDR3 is TGCAGCGTTGAATCGGGGATCGCTCTTGGCGGGGAGCTGTTTTTT.

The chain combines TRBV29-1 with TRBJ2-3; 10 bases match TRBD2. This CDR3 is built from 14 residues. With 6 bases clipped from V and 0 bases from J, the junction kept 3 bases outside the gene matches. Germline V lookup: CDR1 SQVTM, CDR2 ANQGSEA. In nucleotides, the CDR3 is TGCAGCGTCAAGACTAGCGGGAGCACAGATACGCAGTATTTT. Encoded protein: CSVKTSGSTDTQYF.

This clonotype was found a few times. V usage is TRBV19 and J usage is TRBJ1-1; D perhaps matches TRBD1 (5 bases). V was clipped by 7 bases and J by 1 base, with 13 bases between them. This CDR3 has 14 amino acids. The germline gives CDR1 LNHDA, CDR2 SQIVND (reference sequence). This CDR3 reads CASTVGVANTEAFF. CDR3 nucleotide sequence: TGTGCCAGTACCGTAGGGGTTGCGAACACTGAAGCTTTCTTT. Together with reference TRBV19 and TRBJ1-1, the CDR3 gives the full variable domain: DGGITQSPKYLFRKEGQNVTLSCEQNLNHDAMYWYRQDPGQGLRLIYYSQIVNDFQKGDIAEGYSVSREKKESFPLTVTSAQKNPTAFYLCASTVGVANTEAFFGQGTRLTVV.

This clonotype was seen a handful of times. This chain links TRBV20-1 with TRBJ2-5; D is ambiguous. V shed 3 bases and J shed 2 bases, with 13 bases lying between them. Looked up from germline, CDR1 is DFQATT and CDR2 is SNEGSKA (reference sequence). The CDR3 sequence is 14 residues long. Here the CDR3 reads CSASPTDPQETQYF. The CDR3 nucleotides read TGCAGTGCTAGTCCCACCGACCCTCAAGAGACCCAGTACTTC.

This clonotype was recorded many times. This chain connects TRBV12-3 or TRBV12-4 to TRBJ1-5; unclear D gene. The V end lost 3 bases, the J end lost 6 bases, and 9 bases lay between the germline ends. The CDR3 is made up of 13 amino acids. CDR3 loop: CASSFRAAQPQHF. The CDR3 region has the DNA TGTGCCAGCAGTTTCCGGGCGGCTCAGCCCCAGCATTTT.

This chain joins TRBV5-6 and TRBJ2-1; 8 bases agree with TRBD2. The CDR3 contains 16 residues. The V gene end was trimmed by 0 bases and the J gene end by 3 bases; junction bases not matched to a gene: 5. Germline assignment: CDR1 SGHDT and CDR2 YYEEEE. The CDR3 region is CASSLVLAGYYNEQFF. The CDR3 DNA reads TGTGCCAGCAGCTTGGTATTAGCGGGATACTACAATGAGCAGTTCTTC.

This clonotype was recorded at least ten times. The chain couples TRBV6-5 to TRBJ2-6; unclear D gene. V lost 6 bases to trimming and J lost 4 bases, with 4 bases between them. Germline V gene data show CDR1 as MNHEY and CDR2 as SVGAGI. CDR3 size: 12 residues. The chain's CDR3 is CASRAGANVLTF. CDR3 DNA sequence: TGTGCCAGCAGGGCCGGGGCCAACGTCCTGACTTTC.

CDR3 amino acids: CATTTGTGQLWRRYEQFF. CDR3 nucleotides: TGCGCCACCACTACCGGGACAGGTCAGCTATGGAGAAGATATGAGCAGTTCTTC. J is TRBJ2-1 and V is TRBV10-2, with 8 bases lining up with TRBD1. V lost 10 bases and J lost 8; bases outside the gene matches: 25. CDR1 and CDR2 (germline): WSHSY, SAAADI. The CDR3 is 18 residues long.

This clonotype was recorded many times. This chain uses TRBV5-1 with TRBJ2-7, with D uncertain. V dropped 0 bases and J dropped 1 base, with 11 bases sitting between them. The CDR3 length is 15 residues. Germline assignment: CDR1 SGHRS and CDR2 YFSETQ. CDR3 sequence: CASSLGGTFSYEQYF. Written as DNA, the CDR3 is TGCGCCAGCAGCTTGGGCGGTACGTTTTCCTACGAGCAGTACTTC.

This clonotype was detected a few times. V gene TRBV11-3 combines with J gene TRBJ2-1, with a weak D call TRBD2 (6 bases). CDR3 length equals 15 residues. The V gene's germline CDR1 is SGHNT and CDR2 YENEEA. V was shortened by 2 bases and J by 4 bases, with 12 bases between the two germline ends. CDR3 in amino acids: CASSLPGDGYNEQFF. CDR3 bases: TGTGCCAGCAGCTTACCGGGGGATGGTTACAATGAGCAGTTCTTC.

CDR3 sequence: CASSTKGQVSGNTIYF. CDR3 in DNA: TGTGCCAGCAGCACCAAGGGACAGGTCTCTGGAAACACCATATATTTT. The V gene is TRBV5-5, the J gene TRBJ1-3; 8 positions match TRBD1. This CDR3 has 16 amino acids. Germline-derived CDR1 and CDR2 are SGHKS and YYEKEE (reference sequence). V lost 4 bases and J lost 0; bases outside the gene matches: 6.

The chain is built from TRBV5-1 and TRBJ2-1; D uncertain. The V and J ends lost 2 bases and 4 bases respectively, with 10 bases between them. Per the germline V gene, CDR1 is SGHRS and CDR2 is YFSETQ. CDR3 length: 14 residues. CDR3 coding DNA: TGCGCCAGCAGCTTAGACCAACTATACAATGAGCAGTTCTTC. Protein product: CASSLDQLYNEQFF. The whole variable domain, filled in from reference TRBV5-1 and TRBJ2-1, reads KAGVTQTPRYLIKTRGQQVTLSCSPISGHRSVSWYQQTPGQGLQFLFEYFSETQRNKGNFPGRFSGRQFSNSRSEMNVSTLELGDSALYLCASSLDQLYNEQFFGPGTRLTVL.

CDR3 amino acids: CSVAGQDFSEQYF. CDR3 DNA sequence: TGCAGCGTGGCCGGACAGGACTTCTCCGAGCAGTACTTC. The chain is built from TRBV29-1 and TRBJ2-7; the match to TRBD1 covers 7 bases. CDR1 is SQVTM, CDR2 ANQGSEA, per germline. V dropped 6 bases and J dropped 6; count of bases not matched to a gene: 11. CDR3 length equals 13 residues.

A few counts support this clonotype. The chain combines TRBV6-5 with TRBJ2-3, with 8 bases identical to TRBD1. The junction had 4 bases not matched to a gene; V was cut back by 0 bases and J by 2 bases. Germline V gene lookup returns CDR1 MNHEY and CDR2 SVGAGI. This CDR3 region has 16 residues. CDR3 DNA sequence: TGTGCCAGCAGTTACTCGACAGGGGTTGACACAGATACGCAGTATTTT. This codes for CASSYSTGVDTDTQYF.

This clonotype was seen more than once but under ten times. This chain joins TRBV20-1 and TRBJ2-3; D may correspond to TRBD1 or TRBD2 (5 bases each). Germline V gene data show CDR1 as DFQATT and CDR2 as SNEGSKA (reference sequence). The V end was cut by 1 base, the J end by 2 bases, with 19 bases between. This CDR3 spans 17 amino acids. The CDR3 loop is CSARGPGVGRATDTQYF. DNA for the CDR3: TGCAGTGCTAGAGGCCCCGGCGTGGGACGAGCCACAGATACGCAGTATTTT.

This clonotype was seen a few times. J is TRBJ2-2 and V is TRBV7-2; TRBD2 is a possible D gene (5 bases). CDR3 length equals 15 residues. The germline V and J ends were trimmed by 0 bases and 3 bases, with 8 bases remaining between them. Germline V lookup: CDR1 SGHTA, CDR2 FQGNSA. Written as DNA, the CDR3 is TGTGCCAGCAGCTTAGCAGGGAGCGACACCGGGGAGCTGTTTTTT. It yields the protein CASSLAGSDTGELFF.

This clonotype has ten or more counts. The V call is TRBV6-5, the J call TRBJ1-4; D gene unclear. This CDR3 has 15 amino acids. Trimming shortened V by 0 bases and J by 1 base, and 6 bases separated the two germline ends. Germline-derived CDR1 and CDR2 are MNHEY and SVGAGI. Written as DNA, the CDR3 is TGTGCCAGCAGTTACTCGATGGGAACTAATGAAAAACTGTTTTTT. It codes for CASSYSMGTNEKLFF.

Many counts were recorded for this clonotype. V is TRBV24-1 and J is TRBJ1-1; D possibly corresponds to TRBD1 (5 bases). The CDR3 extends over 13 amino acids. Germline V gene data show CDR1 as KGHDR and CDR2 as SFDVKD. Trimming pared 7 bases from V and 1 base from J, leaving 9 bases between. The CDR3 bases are TGTGCCACCAGCGAAACAGGGAACACTGAAGCTTTCTTT. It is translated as CATSETGNTEAFF.

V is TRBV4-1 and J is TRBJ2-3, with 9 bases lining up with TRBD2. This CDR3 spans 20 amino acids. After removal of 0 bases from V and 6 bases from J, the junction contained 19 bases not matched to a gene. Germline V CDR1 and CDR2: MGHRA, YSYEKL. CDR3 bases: TGCGCCAGCAGCCAAGATAATGGCCGCGCGGGGGGGTATGAAGGTGATACGCAGTATTTT. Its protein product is CASSQDNGRAGGYEGDTQYF.

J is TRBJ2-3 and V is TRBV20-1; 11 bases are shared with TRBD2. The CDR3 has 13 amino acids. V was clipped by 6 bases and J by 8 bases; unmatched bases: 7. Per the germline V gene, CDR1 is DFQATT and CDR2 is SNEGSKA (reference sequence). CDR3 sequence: CSAALAGAFTQYF. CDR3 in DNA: TGCAGTGCGGCACTAGCGGGAGCTTTTACGCAGTATTTT.

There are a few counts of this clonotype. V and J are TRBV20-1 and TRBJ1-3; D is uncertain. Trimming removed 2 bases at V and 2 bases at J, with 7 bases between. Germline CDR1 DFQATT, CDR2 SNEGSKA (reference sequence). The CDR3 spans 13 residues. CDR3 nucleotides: TGCAGTGCTAGACTCCAGGCTGGAAACACCATATATTTT. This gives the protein CSARLQAGNTIYF.